The rows below give T cell receptor beta chains drawn from one sample of a study of regulatory T cells in long-lasting Graves disease. TCRdb ran MiXCR on the multiplex PCR reads and lists one entry per CDR3 protein. Of under 450,000 distinct CDR3 sequences in the sample, under 20% were seen once. These same records also appear under a second study, on T cells in Graves' hyperthyroidism and ophthalmopathy.

The sequences come from peripheral blood mononuclear cells (PBMCs), collected at new diagnosis, from a patient treated with antithyroid drugs. Every receptor here comes from a woman younger than 30 with Graves disease. Both conserved end residues are part of each CDR3. The D gene is left open where the match is weak. Size is stated for part of the rows, as once, few or many counts, or as a class when the clone is expanded.

v_call	j_call	d_call	clone_size	cdr3_nt	cdr3_aa
TRBV7-8	TRBJ2-2	.	many	TGTGCCAGCAGCTTATGGGCCCGGGGGCGGACCGGGGAGCTGTTTTTT	CASSLWARGRTGELFF
TRBV19	TRBJ1-6	.	few	TGTGCCAGTACCGACTATAATTCACCCCTCCACTTT	CASTDYNSPLHF
TRBV6-9	TRBJ2-1	.	.	TGTGCCAGCAGTTACGAGGACTCCTCCTACAATGAGCAGTTCTTC	CASSYEDSSYNEQFF
TRBV5-1	TRBJ1-3	.	.	TGCGCCAGCCAAGTTCAGGGCTCTGGAAACACCATATATTTT	CASQVQGSGNTIYF
TRBV12-3/TRBV12-4	TRBJ2-7	.	many	TGTGCCAGAACCGGGACGGTGGCCTACGAGCAGTACTTC	CARTGTVAYEQYF
TRBV20-1	TRBJ1-1	.	many	TGCAGTGCTAGAAACCAGCCCATGAACACTGAAGCTTTCTTT	CSARNQPMNTEAFF
TRBV5-1	TRBJ2-7	.	many	TGCGCCAGCAGCAACAGGGTGGCGTCCTACGAGCAGTACTTC	CASSNRVASYEQYF
TRBV7-3	TRBJ2-3	.	many	TGTGCCAGCAGCTTAAGGGCGGGCACAGATACGCAGTATTTT	CASSLRAGTDTQYF
TRBV7-9	TRBJ2-5	.	many	TGTGCCAGCAGCGAGGGAGGGGGGGCCGGTTGGGAGACCCAGTACTTC	CASSEGGGAGWETQYF
TRBV9	TRBJ2-1	.	few	TGTGCCAGCAGCGTAGATGGACAGCGGCACAATGAGCAGTTCTTC	CASSVDGQRHNEQFF
TRBV5-1	TRBJ2-3	.	many	TGCGCCAGCAGCTTGGAACAACAGGGAACAGATACGCAGTATTTT	CASSLEQQGTDTQYF
TRBV20-1	TRBJ1-3	.	many	TGCAGTGCTAGAAGATCCTCTGGAAACACCATATATTTT	CSARRSSGNTIYF
TRBV7-2	TRBJ2-1	.	many	TGTGCCAGCAGCTTAGTATCAGGCAGTGGGAATGAGCAGTTCTTC	CASSLVSGSGNEQFF
TRBV29-1	TRBJ2-1	.	.	TGCAGCGTTGAAGGGTTTGCGGAAAGTCGGGGAGGCTCCTACAATGAGCAGTTCTTC	CSVEGFAESRGGSYNEQFF
TRBV28	TRBJ2-2	.	once	TGTGCCAGCCAGCGGCTGGGTTACACCGGGGAGCTGTTTTTT	CASQRLGYTGELFF